The sample holds many counts of the clone carrying this T cell receptor beta chain. The antigen is undetermined. This CDR3 has 14 amino acids. CDR1 is SGHTA, CDR2 FQGNSA, per germline. V was shortened by 0 bases and J by 6 bases, with 11 bases between the two germline ends. The time point denotes: newly diagnosed GD, antithyroid drugs for less than 3 months. Isolated PBMC RNA provided the starting material for the TCR library. TCR beta libraries were built with iRepertoire HTBI primers and Arm-PCR of CDR3 regions. From the multiplex PCR reads, TCRdb called clonotypes with MiXCR, one entry per CDR3 protein. The sample records approximately 360,000 distinct CDR3 sequences, 10% to 15% being singletons. This record belongs to a study of regulatory T cells in long-lasting Graves disease. For the study at large: Antithyroid drugs had been given to newly diagnosed Graves' patients for under 3 months. Overall study results and limits: Clonotypes that were public and shared totalled some 2,900 in persistent patients versus over 800 in new patients.

This same sample was also part of a study on T cells in Graves' hyperthyroidism and ophthalmopathy.

This specimen was peripheral blood mononuclear cells (PBMCs), taken at new diagnosis, from a patient treated with antithyroid drugs. The rearrangement uses TRBV7-2 and TRBJ1-1; D perhaps matches TRBD1 (5 bases). The sequence derives from a woman younger than 30 with Graves disease. The CDR3 DNA reads TGTGCCAGCAGCTTAGCGATGGACATCGCTGAAGCTTTCTTT. Translation: CASSLAMDIAEAFF.